The sequence of this T cell receptor beta chain was determined in a study of CD8 T cells in Susac syndrome. Regarding this clonotype: Its antigen remains unknown.

An input of about 0.5 to 1 ug of RNA was subjected to reverse transcription using random hexamers. MiXCR was run by TCRdb on the immunoSEQ multiplex PCR reads, yielding one entry per CDR3 protein. The sample has about 400,000 distinct CDR3 sequences, around 85% seen once; the top ten hold approximately 0.12%. The CDR3 spans 14 residues. Germline V gene data show CDR1 as MNHNS and CDR2 as SASEGT. Between the trimmed V and J ends, which lost 7 bases and 2 bases, there was a span of 14 bases. Points from the study as a whole: The TCR sequencing and HLA analysis in the study involved a relatively small number of individuals, as the study acknowledged.

This chain joins TRBV6-1 and TRBJ1-2; D is perhaps TRBD1 (5 bases). The TCR sequence derives from a human donor with multiple sclerosis. The sequenced material came from CD8+ T cells from PBMCs. CDR3 coding DNA: TGTGCCAGCACCATGGGACGGGGAAACTATGGCTACACCTTC. It translates to CASTMGRGNYGYTF.